Listed here are 21 T cell receptor beta chains from one sample, sequenced in a study of T cells in Graves' hyperthyroidism and ophthalmopathy. Amplified TCR beta CDR3 regions came from RNA transcripts. Primed by the HTBI set, a first-round RT-PCR was run on the TCR CDR3. TCRdb re-analysed the multiplex PCR reads in MiXCR, keeping a single row per CDR3 protein. The data contain under 400,000 distinct CDR3 sequences, approximately 15% of them singletons. Specimen: blood. The receptors originated from a man aged 25 to 40 with Graves' hyperthyroidism.

The V and J genes are TRBV24-1 and TRBJ2-5, with D perhaps being TRBD1 or TRBD2 (5 bases each). Germline V lookup: CDR1 KGHDR, CDR2 SFDVKD. Between the trimmed V and J ends, which lost 6 bases and 5 bases, there was a span of 12 bases. The CDR3 totals 13 residues. The DNA of the CDR3 is TGTGCCACCAGTAGCCTCAGGGAGGAGACCCAGTACTTC. This translates into CATSSLREETQYF.

The chain recombines TRBV11-3 with TRBJ2-2, with TRBD2 as a possible D gene (6 bases). The germline V gene has CDR1 SGHNT and CDR2 YENEEA. The CDR3 covers 15 residues. The ends were cut back, 4 bases at V and 3 bases at J, with 12 bases in the middle. The CDR3 region is CASSSDYRDTGELFF. The CDR3 nucleotides are TGTGCCAGCAGCTCGGACTACAGAGACACCGGGGAGCTGTTTTTT.

Only a few counts were recorded for this clonotype. The chain couples TRBV20-1 to TRBJ2-1; 8 bases match TRBD2. With V trimmed by 6 bases and J by 2 bases, 21 bases remained unmatched. This CDR3 region has 19 residues. Germline-derived CDR1 and CDR2 are DFQATT and SNEGSKA (reference sequence). The CDR3 coding sequence is TGCAGTGCCCACCCACTAGCGGACCAAACGGCGGTGACCTACAATGAGCAGTTCTTC. Protein: CSAHPLADQTAVTYNEQFF.

As concerns this clonotype: The CDR3 does not close with the conserved phenylalanine or tryptophan, likely indicating a read error. This chain uses TRBV5-6 with TRBJ2-5; a possible D gene is TRBD2 (5 bases). Germline CDR1 SGHDT, CDR2 YYEEEE. V was pared by 3 bases and J by 2 bases, with 14 bases between. This CDR3 has 15 residues. The CDR3 nucleotides are TGTGCCAGCAGCTCGCAGGTCGGCGGGCAAGAGACCCAGTACCTC. This codes for CASSSQVGGQETQYL.

Many counts were recorded for this clonotype. This chain connects TRBV28 to TRBJ2-7; 10 bases fit TRBD2. CDR1 is MDHEN, CDR2 SYDVKM, per germline. The CDR3 is 15 amino acids. V lost 3 bases and J lost 2; bases outside the gene matches: 4. The CDR3 protein is CASSFSSGRAYEQYF. The CDR3 region has the DNA TGTGCCAGCAGTTTCTCCAGCGGGAGGGCCTACGAGCAGTACTTC.

The CDR3 coding sequence is TGTGCCAGCTCACCACCGCAGCGGGACTCCTACGAGCAGTACTTC. It is translated as CASSPPQRDSYEQYF. The rearrangement links TRBV18 to TRBJ2-7, with TRBD2 matching 7 bases. With 0 bases clipped from V and 0 bases from J, the junction kept 2 bases outside the gene matches. CDR1 and CDR2 from the germline V gene are KGHSH and LQKENI. The CDR3 loop spans 15 amino acids.

This chain uses TRBV25-1 with TRBJ2-7; 7 bases fit TRBD2. With 4 bases clipped from V and 3 bases from J, the junction kept 3 bases outside the gene matches. This CDR3 is 13 amino acids long. In germline, CDR1 is MGHDK, CDR2 SYGVNS. The CDR3 loop is CASSGGGVYEQYF. The CDR3 bases are TGTGCCAGCAGTGGGGGGGGGGTCTACGAGCAGTACTTC.

This clonotype was seen more than once but under ten times. V is TRBV20-1 and J is TRBJ2-6, with no clear D. This CDR3 is 12 amino acids long. Germline assignment: CDR1 DFQATT and CDR2 SNEGSKA (reference sequence). Trimming cost V 3 bases and J 3 bases, with 3 bases left between them. Here the CDR3 reads CSASGGANVLTF. The CDR3 nucleotides are TGCAGTGCTAGTGGTGGGGCCAACGTCCTGACTTTC.

The rearrangement links TRBV2 to TRBJ2-4; D is uncertain. V dropped 11 bases and J dropped 2 bases, with 13 bases sitting between them. The germline gives CDR1 SNHLY, CDR2 FYNNEI. This CDR3 is 13 amino acids long. The CDR3 coding sequence is TGTGCCTGGCAACATTTGTCCAAAAACATTCAGTACTTC. This encodes CAWQHLSKNIQYF. Full variable domain (outside the CDR3, taken from reference TRBV2 and TRBJ2-4): EPEVTQTPSHQVTQMGQEVILRCVPISNHLYFYWYRQILGQKVEFLVSFYNNEISEKSEIFDDQFSVERPDGSNFTLKIRSTKLEDSAMYFCAWQHLSKNIQYFGAGTRLSVL.

The chain recombines TRBV12-3 or TRBV12-4 with TRBJ1-5; 7 bases line up with TRBD1. This CDR3 contains 17 residues. V was clipped by 1 base and J by 2 bases; unmatched bases: 8. Here the CDR3 reads CASSLGTGFLRNQPQHF. DNA for the CDR3: TGTGCCAGCAGTTTAGGGACAGGTTTCCTTCGCAATCAGCCCCAGCATTTT.

This clonotype was detected many times. The rearrangement links TRBV20-1 to TRBJ2-7, with D possibly matching TRBD2 (5 bases). Trimming took 6 bases from V and 0 from J, leaving 12 bases between them. The CDR3 covers 13 residues. Germline V lookup: CDR1 DFQATT, CDR2 SNEGSKA (reference sequence). The DNA of the CDR3 is TGCAGTGCGGGAGCAGCACCCTCCTACGAGCAGTACTTC. Its translation: CSAGAAPSYEQYF.

The chain combines TRBV6-1 with TRBJ2-1, with 12 bases that match TRBD2. The germline gives CDR1 MNHNS, CDR2 SASEGT. The CDR3 covers 14 residues. The J segment lost 11 bases and the V segment lost 7 bases, leaving 9 bases of the junction unmatched. DNA for the CDR3: TGTGCCAGCACCGCGACTAGCGGGAGAGGGAAGCAGTTCTTC. It yields the protein CASTATSGRGKQFF.

The sample holds many counts of this clonotype. The chain links TRBV2 to TRBJ2-1; D unresolved. V was pared by 6 bases and J by 7 bases, with 10 bases between. The CDR3 consists of 12 residues. From germline, CDR1 is SNHLY and CDR2 FYNNEI. The CDR3 DNA is TGTGCCAGCAGGTTAGTCAATAATGAGCAGTTCTTC. This sequence encodes CASRLVNNEQFF.

J is TRBJ1-3 and V is TRBV6-1; unclear D gene. The CDR3 sequence is 11 residues long. V gave up 6 bases and J gave up 5 bases, with 5 bases separating them. Germline loops: CDR1 MNHNS, CDR2 SASEGT. This CDR3 reads CASRARNTIYF. CDR3 in DNA: TGTGCCAGCAGAGCTAGAAACACCATATATTTT.

This clonotype appeared a few times. The chain couples TRBV7-2 to TRBJ1-6; D uncertain. Trimming shortened V by 1 base and J by 11 bases, and 9 bases separated the two germline ends. The CDR3 spans 13 residues. CDR1 is SGHTA, CDR2 FQGNSA, per germline. Here the CDR3 reads CASSLGTIPPLHF. The CDR3 nucleotides are TGTGCCAGCAGCTTAGGGACCATCCCACCCCTCCACTTT.

This clonotype was picked up a small number of times. V is TRBV2 and J is TRBJ2-1, with D possibly matching TRBD2 (6 bases). Trimming cost V 9 bases and J 3 bases, with 15 bases left between them. CDR3 length: 14 amino acids. Germline assignment: CDR1 SNHLY and CDR2 FYNNEI. The CDR3 DNA is TGTGCCAGTTTGTTGGAGGGCCGCTACAATGAGCAGTTCTTC. It is translated as CASLLEGRYNEQFF.

The chain uses TRBV2 and TRBJ2-7; 14 bases line up with TRBD2. J lost 2 bases, V lost 10 bases, and 10 bases had no gene match. CDR3 size: 16 residues. Germline CDR1 and CDR2: SNHLY and FYNNEI. The CDR3 protein is CATLTSGRARAYEQYF. The CDR3, as DNA: TGTGCCACCTTGACTAGCGGGAGGGCTAGAGCCTACGAGCAGTACTTC. Supplemented by reference TRBV2 and TRBJ2-7, the full variable domain reads EPEVTQTPSHQVTQMGQEVILRCVPISNHLYFYWYRQILGQKVEFLVSFYNNEISEKSEIFDDQFSVERPDGSNFTLKIRSTKLEDSAMYFCATLTSGRARAYEQYFGPGTRLTVT.

V gene TRBV5-6 combines with J gene TRBJ1-1; D gene unclear. The CDR3 is 13 residues long. Germline V gene lookup returns CDR1 SGHDT and CDR2 YYEEEE. The V end lost 0 bases, the J end lost 7 bases, and 10 bases lay between the germline ends. This chain's CDR3 is CASSLAGQDEAFF. The CDR3 nucleotides are TGTGCCAGCAGCTTGGCTGGGCAGGATGAAGCTTTCTTT.

Many counts were recorded for this clonotype. The chain links TRBV11-1 to TRBJ1-1, with D unclear. The CDR3 runs 13 residues. From germline, CDR1 is SGHAT and CDR2 FQDESV (reference sequence). The V gene lost 2 bases and the J gene lost 1 base, with 5 bases spanning the gap. CDR3 DNA sequence: TGTGCCAGCAGCTTAAGACAGAACACTGAAGCTTTCTTT. This gives the protein CASSLRQNTEAFF.

This clonotype appeared many times. The rearrangement uses TRBV20-1 and TRBJ2-7; either TRBD1 or TRBD2 may fit D (5 bases each). Germline V gene lookup returns CDR1 DFQATT and CDR2 SNEGSKA (reference sequence). With 5 bases removed from V and 6 bases from J, the gap between germline ends came to 23 bases. The CDR3 loop spans 15 amino acids. The CDR3, as DNA: TGCAGTGCTCCTCCCGAGGGACGGCCGACCCCCGAGCAGTACTTC. Encoded protein: CSAPPEGRPTPEQYF.

This clonotype came up a few times. This chain uses TRBV7-8 with TRBJ2-2, with D perhaps being TRBD1 or TRBD2 (7 bases each). The V gene lost 5 bases and the J gene lost 0 bases, with 22 bases spanning the gap. The CDR3 has 19 residues. Germline assignment: CDR1 SGHVS and CDR2 FQNEAQ. The DNA for the CDR3 is TGTGCCAGCAGCCTTCGACAGGGCGGGAGTGTCTCGAACACCGGGGAGCTGTTTTTT. It encodes CASSLRQGGSVSNTGELFF.